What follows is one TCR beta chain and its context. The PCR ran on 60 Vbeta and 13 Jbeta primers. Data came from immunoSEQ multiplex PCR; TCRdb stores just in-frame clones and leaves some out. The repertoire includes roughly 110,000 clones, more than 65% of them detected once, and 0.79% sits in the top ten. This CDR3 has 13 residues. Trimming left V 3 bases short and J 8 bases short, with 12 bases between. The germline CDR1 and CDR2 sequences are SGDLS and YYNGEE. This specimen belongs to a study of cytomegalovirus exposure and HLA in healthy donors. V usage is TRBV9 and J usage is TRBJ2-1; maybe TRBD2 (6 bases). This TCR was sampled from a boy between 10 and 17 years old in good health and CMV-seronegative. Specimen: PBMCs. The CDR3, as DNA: TGTGCCAGCAGCGGCTGGGAGGCGGATGAGCAGTTCTTC. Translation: CASSGWEADEQFF.